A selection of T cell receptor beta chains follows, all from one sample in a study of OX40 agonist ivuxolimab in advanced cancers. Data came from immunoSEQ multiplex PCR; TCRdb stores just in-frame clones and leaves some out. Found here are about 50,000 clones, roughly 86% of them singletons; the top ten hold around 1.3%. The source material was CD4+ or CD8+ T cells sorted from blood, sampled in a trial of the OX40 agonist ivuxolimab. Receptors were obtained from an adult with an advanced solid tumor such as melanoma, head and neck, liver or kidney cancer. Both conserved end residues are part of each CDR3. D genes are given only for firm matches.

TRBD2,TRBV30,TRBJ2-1,CAWSTTSGNEQFF
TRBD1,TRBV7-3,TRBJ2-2,CASTIGTGNTGELFF
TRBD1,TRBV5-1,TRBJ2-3,CASSLQGAPTDTQYF
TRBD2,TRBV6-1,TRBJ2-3,CASSEARGFLDTQYF
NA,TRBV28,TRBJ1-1,CASSSRASTNTEAFF
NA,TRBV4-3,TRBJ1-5,CASSQEPRNQPQHF
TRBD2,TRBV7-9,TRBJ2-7,CASSLTLAGVRTYEQYF
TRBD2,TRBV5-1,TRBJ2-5,CASSPGTSGLQETQYF
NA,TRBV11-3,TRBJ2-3,CASSLASGFGTDTQYF
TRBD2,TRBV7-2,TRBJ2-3,CASSLDRPLAGGDTQYF
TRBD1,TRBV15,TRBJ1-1,CATRHRGNTEAFF
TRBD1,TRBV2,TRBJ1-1,CATGTGPETEAFF
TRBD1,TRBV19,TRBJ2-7,CASSIGTGGSHFVDEQYF
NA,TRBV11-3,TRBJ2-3,CASSLDSGSTDTQYF
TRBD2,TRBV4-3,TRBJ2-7,CASSQEWLAGYEQYF
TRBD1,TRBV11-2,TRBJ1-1,CASSPGQGALIGTEAFF
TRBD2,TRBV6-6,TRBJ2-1,CASTQAGFEQFF
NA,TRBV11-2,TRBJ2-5,CASSPGQRGNQETQYF
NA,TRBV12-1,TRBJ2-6,CASSFRAATLSGANVLTF
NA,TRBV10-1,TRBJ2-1,CASGDPPNEQFF
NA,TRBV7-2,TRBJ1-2,CASSLPSTNYGYTF
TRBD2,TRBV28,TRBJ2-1,CASSSFRTSGNNEQFF
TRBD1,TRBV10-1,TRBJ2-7,CASSESMDRGPDEQYF
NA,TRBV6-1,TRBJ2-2,CASSRGTANTGELFF
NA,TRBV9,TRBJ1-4,CASSETNEKLFF
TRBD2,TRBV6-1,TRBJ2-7,CASSEAQAGGHEQYF
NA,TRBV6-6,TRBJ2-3,CASSRGPSTDTQYF
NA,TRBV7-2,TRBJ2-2,CASSLAQDSTGELFF
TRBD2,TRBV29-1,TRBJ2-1,CSVEGASGTTNEQFF
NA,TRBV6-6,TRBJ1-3,CASSYNPGNTIYF
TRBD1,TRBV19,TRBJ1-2,CASSPQQTGDYGYTF
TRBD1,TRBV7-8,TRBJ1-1,CASSPFRGLYPEAFF
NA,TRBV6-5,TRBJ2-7,CASSYPDRVYVKQYF
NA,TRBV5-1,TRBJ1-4,CPAMATNEKLFF
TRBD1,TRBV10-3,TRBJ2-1,CATPRDRGLENEQFF
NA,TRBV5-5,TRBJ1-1,CASSPVGRGKNTEAFF
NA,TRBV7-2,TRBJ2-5,CASSFFRGETQYF
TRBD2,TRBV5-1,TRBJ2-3,CASSLTSGSTDTQYF
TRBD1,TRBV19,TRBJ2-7,CASSVQQGTYEQYF
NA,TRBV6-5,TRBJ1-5,CASSQGFWQPQHF
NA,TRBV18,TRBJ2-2,CASSPGGNTGELFF
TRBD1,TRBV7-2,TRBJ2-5,CASSLGTGIQETQYF
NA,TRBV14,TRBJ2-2,CASSQDLEGPPNTGELFF
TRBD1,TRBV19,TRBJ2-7,CASSISRQGAYEQYF
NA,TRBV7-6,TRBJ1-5,CASSLGVNSNQPQHF
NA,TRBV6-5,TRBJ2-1,CASSYFTAGEQFF
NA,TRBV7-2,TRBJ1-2,CASSSYRGSNYGYTF
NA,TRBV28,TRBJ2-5,CASSQGLGAQYF
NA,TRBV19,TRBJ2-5,CASSMGLGETQYF
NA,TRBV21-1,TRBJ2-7,CASSAPQDYEQYF
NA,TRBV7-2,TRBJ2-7,CASSPGTGRAYEQYF
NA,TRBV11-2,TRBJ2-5,CASSRMGAGIGETQYF
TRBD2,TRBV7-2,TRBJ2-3,CASSLRGGPTDTQYF
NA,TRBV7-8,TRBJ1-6,CASSLEAKNSPLHF
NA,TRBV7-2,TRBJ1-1,CASSLNNLNTEAFF